Presented here are 10 T cell receptor beta chains from one specimen sequenced in a study of identical twins. One entry per CDR3 protein results from TCRdb running MiXCR on the 5' RACE reads. The sample carries some 760,000 distinct CDR3 sequences, around a sixth recorded once. These data also featured in a second study, about T cells expressing NK-cell markers.

The sequenced material came from PBMCs. Receptors originate from a woman aged 18-35 years in good health.

This clonotype was detected a few times. The V gene is TRBV15, the J gene TRBJ2-7; tentative D call: TRBD2 (6 bases). V lost 5 bases to trimming and J lost 2 bases, with 10 bases between them. In germline, CDR1 is LNHNV, CDR2 YYDKDF (reference sequence). The CDR3 totals 13 residues. The CDR3 is CATSRQRAYEQYF. In DNA form, the CDR3 reads TGTGCCACCAGCCGCCAGCGGGCCTACGAGCAGTACTTC.

This chain links TRBV12-3 or TRBV12-4 with TRBJ1-5; no reliable D call. The CDR3 is 13 residues long. V gave up 3 bases and J gave up 5 bases, with 8 bases separating them. The CDR3: CASSFSAYQPQHF. The CDR3 region has the DNA TGTGCCAGCAGTTTTTCAGCCTATCAGCCCCAGCATTTT.

The table lists this clonotype with a few counts. The chain joins TRBV5-1 to TRBJ2-7; a possible D gene is TRBD1 (6 bases). Deletions cut 7 bases from V and 3 bases from J, with 14 bases between. Germline lookup yields CDR1 SGHRS and CDR2 YFSETQ. The CDR3 contains 13 residues. DNA of the CDR3: TGCGCCAGCGGCGACAGGTCAGACTACGAGCAGTACTTC. This codes for CASGDRSDYEQYF.

This rearrangement joins TRBV9 to TRBJ2-1, with 9 bases matching TRBD1. The CDR3 consists of 15 residues. CDR1 is SGDLS and CDR2 is YYNGEE in the germline V gene. Germline trimming cut 3 bases from V and 7 bases from J; bases unmatched to any gene: 8. The CDR3 sequence: CASSAPGTGSNEQFF. In DNA form, the CDR3 reads TGTGCCAGCAGCGCTCCCGGGACAGGGTCAAATGAGCAGTTCTTC.

The J gene is TRBJ2-1, the V gene TRBV15; TRBD1 might be the D (6 bases). Germline V gene data show CDR1 as LNHNV and CDR2 as YYDKDF (reference sequence). V was clipped by 0 bases and J by 4 bases, with 10 bases between them. CDR3 length equals 15 residues. The DNA for the CDR3 is TGTGCCACCAGCAGAGATGGACAGCTTTACAATGAGCAGTTCTTC. Translated: CATSRDGQLYNEQFF.

This clonotype was recorded at least ten times. This rearrangement joins TRBV20-1 to TRBJ2-7; possibly TRBD2 for D (5 bases). The CDR3 is 14 residues long. The V end was cut by 0 bases, the J end by 2 bases, with 11 bases between. CDR1 and CDR2 from the germline V gene are DFQATT and SNEGSKA (reference sequence). CDR3 nucleotides: TGCAGTGCTAGAGATCCCAGCGGCCCCTACGAGCAGTACTTC. This sequence encodes CSARDPSGPYEQYF.

This clonotype was counted only a few times. The chain recombines TRBV20-1 with TRBJ1-2; no clear D gene. Germline assignment: CDR1 DFQATT and CDR2 SNEGSKA (reference sequence). V was pared by 3 bases and J by 2 bases, with 13 bases between. There are 14 residues in the CDR3. CDR3: CSASVWIPNYGYTF. DNA of the CDR3: TGCAGTGCTAGTGTCTGGATTCCGAACTATGGCTACACCTTC.

Ten or more counts support this clonotype. The CDR3 here is CASSYWGQGVGNQPQHF. As DNA, the CDR3 is TGTGCCAGCAGTTACTGGGGACAGGGTGTGGGCAATCAGCCCCAGCATTTT. The rearrangement uses TRBV6-5 and TRBJ1-5; 9 bases match TRBD1. The V gene's germline CDR1 is MNHEY and CDR2 SVGAGI. V dropped 1 base and J dropped 2; count of bases not matched to a gene: 6. This CDR3 is 17 amino acids long.

The J gene is TRBJ2-3, the V gene TRBV5-1; no firm D call. Germline V gives CDR1 SGHRS, CDR2 YFSETQ. The CDR3 totals 14 residues. Trimming removed 5 bases from V and 4 bases from J, with 14 bases in between. The CDR3: CASRINSAADTQYF. CDR3 DNA sequence: TGCGCCAGCAGAATAAACTCGGCGGCAGATACGCAGTATTTT.

This clonotype was observed a handful of times. The chain uses TRBV10-1 and TRBJ2-5; 10 nucleotides match TRBD2. J gave up 4 bases and V 3 bases, and 5 bases lay outside the gene matches. Germline V gene lookup returns CDR1 WNHNN and CDR2 SYGVQD (reference sequence). CDR3 length equals 15 residues. The DNA for the CDR3 is TGCGCCAGCAGTGACCTAGCGGGGGAGAGAGAGACCCAGTACTTC. Translated, it gives CASSDLAGERETQYF.